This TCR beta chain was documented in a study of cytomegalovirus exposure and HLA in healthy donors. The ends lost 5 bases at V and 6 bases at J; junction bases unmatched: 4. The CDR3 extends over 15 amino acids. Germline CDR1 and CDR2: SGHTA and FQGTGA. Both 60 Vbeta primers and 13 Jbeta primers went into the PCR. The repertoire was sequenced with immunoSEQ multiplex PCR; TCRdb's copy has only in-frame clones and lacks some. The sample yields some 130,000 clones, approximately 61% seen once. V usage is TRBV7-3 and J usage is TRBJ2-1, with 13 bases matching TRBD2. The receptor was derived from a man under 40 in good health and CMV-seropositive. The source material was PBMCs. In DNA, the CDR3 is TGTGCCAGCAGCCTTGGACTAGCGGGAGTCAATGAGCAGTTCTTC. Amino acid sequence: CASSLGLAGVNEQFF. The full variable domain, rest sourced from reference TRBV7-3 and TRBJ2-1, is GAGVSQTPSNKVTEKGKYVELRCDPISGHTALYWYRQSLGQGPEFLIYFQGTGAADDSGLPNDRFFAVRPEGSVSTLKIQRTERGDSAVYLCASSLGLAGVNEQFFGPGTRLTVL.